This T cell receptor beta chain appears in the sequencing data of a study of T-cell reconstitution after alpha-beta-depleted transplantation in children. For TCRbeta, the library was prepared with unique molecular identifiers. TCRdb processed the PCR reads anew with MiXCR; each CDR3 protein has one entry. Among roughly 310,000 distinct CDR3 sequences listed, 23% were seen once. The CDR3 contains 16 residues. The germline V gene encodes CDR1 SSHAT and CDR2 FNYEAQ (reference sequence). To note about this clonotype: Given a much more abundant clone one base away, this may be a read error.

The chain is built from TRBV7-7 and TRBJ2-1, with 10 bases lining up with TRBD2. The sequenced sample was PBMCs, mostly from graft donor cells, obtained 180 days after TCRalphabeta/CD19-depleted stem cell transplant. This receptor was taken from a male patient under 18 who had a stem cell transplant for acute lymphoblastic leukemia, so the T cells may come from the graft donor. The CDR3, as DNA: TGTGCCAGCAGCTTCGGGGGACTAGCGTACTACAATGAGCCGTTCTTC. Amino acid sequence: CASSFGGLAYYNEPFF.